The entry that follows covers one TCR beta chain sequence. The antigen is not known. CDR1 and CDR2 (germline): SGHNT, YYREEE (reference sequence). CDR3 size: 16 residues. V shed 1 base and J 2 bases; nucleotides not matched to a gene: 7. This entry belongs to a study of cytomegalovirus exposure and HLA in healthy donors. Overall study context: From 190 million or so T cells, an earlier analysis saw approximately 110 million unique TCR beta sequences. General study results and limits: The analysis excluded some indistinguishable V segments, including TRBV6-2 and TRBV6-3. Clonal expansion, a later analysis showed, was greater in HLA-associated TCR beta chains than in equally common others.

Vbeta (60) and Jbeta (13) primers were used in the PCR. This table comes from immunoSEQ multiplex PCR, and its TCRdb copy is limited to in-frame clones, with some not included. The sample records around 50,000 clones, roughly four fifths being singletons. Sequenced material: PBMCs. J is TRBJ2-7 and V is TRBV5-4, with TRBD2 matching 9 bases. This clonotype was obtained from a middle-aged man in good health and CMV-seronegative. The CDR3 region is CASSLSSAGGTYEQYF. CDR3 sequence (DNA): TGTGCCAGCAGCTTGTCCTCTGCGGGGGGGACCTACGAGCAGTACTTC.